These 22 T cell receptor beta chains share one sample of origin, sequenced in a study of shared clonotypes between healthy human individuals. CD45RO-negative, CCR7-selected cells formed the naive CD8 fraction, which excluded terminally differentiated effector memory CD45RA+ cells. Only in-frame clones appear in the TCRdb table, and some are missing; sequencing was by immunoSEQ multiplex PCR. This sample has about 1,800,000 clones, with about 94% found just once. The sample comprised naive CD8+ T cells sorted from blood. The receptors stem from a man aged 18 to 35 in good health.

The chain links TRBV5-6 to TRBJ1-6, with a weak D call TRBD1 (5 bases). The CDR3 is made up of 14 amino acids. Trimming pared 1 base from V and 9 bases from J, leaving 11 bases between. Germline V gives CDR1 SGHDT, CDR2 YYEEEE. CDR3 in amino acids: CASSLSGGISPLHF. The DNA for the CDR3 is TGTGCCAGCAGCTTGTCGGGGGGGATTTCACCCCTCCACTTT.

This clone was seen once. The CDR3 reads CASSEISSNQPQHF. The CDR3 nucleotides read TGTGCCAGCAGTGAAATTTCCAGCAATCAGCCCCAGCATTTT. This chain joins TRBV2 and TRBJ1-5, with D unresolved. The CDR3 runs to 14 residues. The V gene's germline CDR1 is SNHLY and CDR2 FYNNEI. The ends were cut back, 2 bases at V and 1 base at J, with 6 bases in the middle.

V usage is TRBV6-5 and J usage is TRBJ2-1; 8 bases map to TRBD2. CDR3 length: 15 amino acids. The V gene end was trimmed by 5 bases and the J gene end by 5 bases; junction bases not matched to a gene: 8. Germline assignment: CDR1 MNHEY and CDR2 SVGAGI. CDR3 loop: CASSASGLHHNEQFF. CDR3 DNA: TGTGCCAGCAGTGCTAGCGGGCTCCACCACAATGAGCAGTTCTTC.

V is TRBV6-1 and J is TRBJ2-7, with 7 bases matching TRBD1. Germline V gene lookup returns CDR1 MNHNS and CDR2 SASEGT. Losses at the gene ends were 2 bases for V and 2 bases for J; bases not matched to a gene: 6. The CDR3 extends over 15 amino acids. The chain's CDR3 is CASSEPGTAPYEQYF. The CDR3 DNA sequence: TGTGCCAGCAGTGAACCCGGGACAGCACCCTACGAGCAGTACTTC.

The chain uses TRBV7-9 and TRBJ2-5; the match to TRBD1 covers 8 bases. The germline V gene has CDR1 SEHNR and CDR2 FQNEAQ (reference sequence). Germline trimming cut 6 bases from V and 5 bases from J; bases unmatched to any gene: 8. This CDR3 has 14 amino acids. CDR3 amino acids: CASSPPRGRETQYF. In DNA form, the CDR3 reads TGTGCCAGCAGTCCCCCCAGGGGGCGGGAGACCCAGTACTTC.

This clone was seen a single time. CDR3 loop: CASSLGSVYSLYNEQFF. As DNA, the CDR3 is TGTGCCAGCAGCTTAGGTTCGGTCTACTCCCTTTACAATGAGCAGTTCTTC. This chain links TRBV7-6 with TRBJ2-1; D gene uncertain. CDR1 is SGHVS and CDR2 is FNYEAQ in the germline V gene. V lost 1 base and J 4 bases, leaving 17 bases between the germline ends. The CDR3 covers 17 residues.

This clone was observed a few times. This chain joins TRBV27 and TRBJ1-4; D perhaps matches TRBD1 (5 bases). The V end lost 6 bases, the J end lost 7 bases, and 9 bases lay between the germline ends. The CDR3 spans 12 residues. The germline V gene has CDR1 MNHEY and CDR2 SMNVEV (reference sequence). CDR3 DNA sequence: TGTGCCAGCAGAGGGGTTTTTGAAAAACTGTTTTTT. It encodes CASRGVFEKLFF.

This clone was found once. The J gene is TRBJ1-4, the V gene TRBV30, with 7 bases identical to TRBD1. The trim removed 8 bases at V and 0 bases at J, leaving 12 bases unmatched. Germline loops: CDR1 GTSNPN, CDR2 SVGIG (reference sequence). This CDR3 is 16 amino acids long. CDR3 region: CAAGWDSLSTNEKLFF. The CDR3 DNA sequence: TGTGCCGCGGGTTGGGACAGCTTATCAACTAATGAAAAACTGTTTTTT.

The chain combines TRBV6-1 with TRBJ1-3; D is perhaps TRBD1 (5 bases). The germline gives CDR1 MNHNS, CDR2 SASEGT. This CDR3 comprises 15 residues. The V and J ends lost 2 bases and 4 bases respectively, with 12 bases between them. As DNA, the CDR3 is TGTGCCAGCAGTGAAAGGAGGGGCGTAGGAAACACCATATATTTT. It is translated as CASSERRGVGNTIYF.

The V gene is TRBV15, the J gene TRBJ2-2; the match to TRBD1 covers 9 bases. Germline V gives CDR1 LNHNV, CDR2 YYDKDF (reference sequence). The J segment lost 4 bases and the V segment lost 6 bases, leaving 3 bases of the junction unmatched. This CDR3 comprises 14 residues. This chain's CDR3 is CATREQGATGELFF. The CDR3 DNA reads TGTGCCACCAGGGAACAGGGGGCCACCGGGGAGCTGTTTTTT.

In its sample, this clone was seen once. CDR3 DNA: TGTGCCAGCAGCAAAGCGGGTCTAACCTACGAGCAGTACTTC. Protein product: CASSKAGLTYEQYF. V usage is TRBV5-4 and J usage is TRBJ2-7; D might be TRBD2 (6 bases). Germline CDR1 is SGHNT and CDR2 is YYREEE (reference sequence). V lost 4 bases and J 2 bases, leaving 13 bases between the germline ends. The CDR3 has 14 residues.

This clone was picked up one time. V gene TRBV5-1 combines with J gene TRBJ2-7, with 10 bases fitting TRBD1. CDR1 and CDR2 from the germline V gene are SGHRS and YFSETQ. The CDR3 consists of 15 residues. J lost 2 bases, V lost 5 bases, and 7 bases had no gene match. The CDR3 sequence is CASRTGTGEPYEQYF. DNA for the CDR3: TGCGCCAGCAGGACCGGGACAGGGGAGCCCTACGAGCAGTACTTC.

The rearrangement joins TRBV9 to TRBJ2-3, with 9 bases aligning to TRBD1. The V and J ends lost 3 bases and 1 base, in that order; junction bases with no gene match: 3. CDR1 and CDR2 (germline): SGDLS, YYNGEE. The CDR3 covers 15 residues. The CDR3 DNA reads as TGTGCCAGCAGCGCATGGGACAGGGGCACAGATACGCAGTATTTT. It yields the protein CASSAWDRGTDTQYF.

The chain couples TRBV19 to TRBJ1-1; TRBD1 agrees at 7 bases. This CDR3 spans 14 amino acids. After removal of 4 bases from V and 7 bases from J, the junction contained 9 bases not matched to a gene. CDR1 LNHDA and CDR2 SQIVND come from the germline V gene (reference sequence). The CDR3 protein is CASSRTGPVLEAFF. CDR3 nucleotide sequence: TGTGCCAGTAGTAGGACAGGACCCGTCCTTGAAGCTTTCTTT.

The rearrangement uses TRBV27 and TRBJ1-1; no clear D. The germline V and J ends were trimmed by 10 bases and 0 bases, with 33 bases remaining between them. This CDR3 is 20 amino acids long. Germline CDR1 is MNHEY and CDR2 is SMNVEV (reference sequence). The CDR3 bases are TGTGCCACCAGATTAACCGGGAGTATGGGTAAACTGGCTATGAACACTGAAGCTTTCTTT. This sequence encodes CATRLTGSMGKLAMNTEAFF.

The CDR3 spells CAWSVLGLAGTEQYF. CDR3 sequence (DNA): TGTGCCTGGAGTGTACTCGGACTAGCGGGGACCGAGCAGTACTTC. The V gene is TRBV30, the J gene TRBJ2-7, with TRBD2 matching over 12 bases. The junction had 6 bases not matched to a gene; V was cut back by 0 bases and J by 6 bases. The CDR3 sequence is 15 residues long. Germline CDR1 GTSNPN, CDR2 SVGIG (reference sequence).

The V call is TRBV28, the J call TRBJ1-2; D is ambiguous. The germline CDR1 and CDR2 sequences are MDHEN and SYDVKM. This CDR3 is 15 amino acids long. The ends were cut back, 2 bases at V and 7 bases at J, with 17 bases in the middle. In DNA form, the CDR3 reads TGTGCCAGCAGTTTACTCGGCGGCCTAATTTCTGGCTACACCTTC. It codes for CASSLLGGLISGYTF.

The chain couples TRBV4-1 to TRBJ1-4; TRBD1 aligns across 7 bases. The V segment lost 0 bases and the J segment 3 bases; nucleotides outside the gene matches: 16. The CDR3 is 20 residues long. The germline CDR1 and CDR2 sequences are MGHRA and YSYEKL. The CDR3: CASSQEGPGTESFANEKLFF. CDR3 bases: TGCGCCAGCAGCCAAGAGGGACCCGGGACAGAGAGTTTCGCTAATGAAAAACTGTTTTTT.

CDR3: CASSSLGGLGGETQYF. The DNA of the CDR3 is TGCGCCAGCAGCTCCCTAGGAGGCCTGGGGGGGGAGACCCAGTACTTC. The chain couples TRBV4-1 to TRBJ2-5, with 7 bases matching TRBD2. The CDR3 has 16 amino acids. With V trimmed by 5 bases and J by 5 bases, 14 bases remained unmatched. Germline CDR1 is MGHRA and CDR2 is YSYEKL.

This rearrangement joins TRBV11-2 to TRBJ1-6; the D gene is possibly TRBD1 (5 bases). V lost 4 bases and J lost 11, with 12 bases in between. CDR3 length: 13 residues. The V gene's germline CDR1 is SGHAT and CDR2 FQNNGV. The CDR3 region has the DNA TGTGCCAGCAGCTCGGGTATGGGGCCACCCCTCCACTTT. Its translation: CASSSGMGPPLHF.

The V gene is TRBV30, the J gene TRBJ2-7, with D possibly TRBD1 on 5 matching bases. Germline CDR1 and CDR2: GTSNPN and SVGIG (reference sequence). V gave up 0 bases and J gave up 3 bases, with 9 bases separating them. This CDR3 spans 13 amino acids. CDR3: CAWSVETDYEQYF. CDR3 sequence (DNA): TGTGCCTGGAGTGTTGAGACAGACTACGAGCAGTACTTC.

The chain couples TRBV28 to TRBJ2-5, with D tentatively TRBD1 or TRBD2 (5 bases each). Looked up from germline, CDR1 is MDHEN and CDR2 is SYDVKM. V gave up 5 bases and J gave up 2 bases, with 15 bases separating them. This CDR3 has 15 amino acids. CDR3 coding DNA: TGTGCCAGCAGTCCGTCTCCGGGACGACAAGAGACCCAGTACTTC. This sequence encodes CASSPSPGRQETQYF.